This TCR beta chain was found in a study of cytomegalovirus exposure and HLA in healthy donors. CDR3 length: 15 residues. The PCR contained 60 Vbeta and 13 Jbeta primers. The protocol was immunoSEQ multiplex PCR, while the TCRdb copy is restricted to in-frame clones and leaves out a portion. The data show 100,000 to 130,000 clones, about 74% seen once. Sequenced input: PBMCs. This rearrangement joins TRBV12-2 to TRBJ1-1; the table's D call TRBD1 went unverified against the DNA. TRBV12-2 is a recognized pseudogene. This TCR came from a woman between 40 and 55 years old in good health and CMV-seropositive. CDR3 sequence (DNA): TGTGCAAGTCGCCTCCACGGGACAAGGGACACTGAAGCTTTCTTT. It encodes CASRLHGTRDTEAFF.